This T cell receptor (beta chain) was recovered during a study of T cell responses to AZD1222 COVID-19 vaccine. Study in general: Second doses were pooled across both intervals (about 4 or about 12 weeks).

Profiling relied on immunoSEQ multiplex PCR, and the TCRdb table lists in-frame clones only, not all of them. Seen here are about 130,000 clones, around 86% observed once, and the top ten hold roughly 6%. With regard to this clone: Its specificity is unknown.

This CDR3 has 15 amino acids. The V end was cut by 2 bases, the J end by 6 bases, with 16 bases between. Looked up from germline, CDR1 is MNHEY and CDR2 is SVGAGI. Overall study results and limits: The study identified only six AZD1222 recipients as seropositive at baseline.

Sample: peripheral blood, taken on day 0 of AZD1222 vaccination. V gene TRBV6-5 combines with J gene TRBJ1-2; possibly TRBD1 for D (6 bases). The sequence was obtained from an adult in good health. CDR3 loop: CASSYEGGRPHGYTF. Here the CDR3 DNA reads TGTGCCAGCAGTTACGAGGGGGGGCGCCCCCATGGCTACACCTTC.